This T cell receptor (beta chain) was captured by sequencing in a study of blood T cell repertoires in COVID-19. Study-wide context: The study drew acute and convalescent COVID-19 samples from the United States, Italy and Spain.

Germline V gene data show CDR1 as SGHTA and CDR2 as FQGTGA. This CDR3 region has 16 residues. The J segment lost 4 bases and the V segment lost 5 bases, leaving 11 bases of the junction unmatched. In the study's own analysis: Nucleated cell counts were estimated from reference gene primer amplification. Generated by immunoSEQ multiplex PCR, the TCRdb table keeps only in-frame clones and is missing some. V and J calls and clone size are copied from that table; D and trimming were computed from the DNA. The sample comprises 200,000 to 250,000 clones, about 90% of which are singletons, and about 5.9% rests with the top ten.

The chain employs TRBV7-3 and TRBJ2-3, with 8 bases identical to TRBD2. The TCR originated in a man aged 60 to 69 with acute or convalescent COVID-19. Source material: peripheral blood. CDR3 DNA: TGTGCCAGCAGCGCCGGAGGGCGGGAGGCTCCAGATACGCAGTATTTT. Its translation: CASSAGGREAPDTQYF.